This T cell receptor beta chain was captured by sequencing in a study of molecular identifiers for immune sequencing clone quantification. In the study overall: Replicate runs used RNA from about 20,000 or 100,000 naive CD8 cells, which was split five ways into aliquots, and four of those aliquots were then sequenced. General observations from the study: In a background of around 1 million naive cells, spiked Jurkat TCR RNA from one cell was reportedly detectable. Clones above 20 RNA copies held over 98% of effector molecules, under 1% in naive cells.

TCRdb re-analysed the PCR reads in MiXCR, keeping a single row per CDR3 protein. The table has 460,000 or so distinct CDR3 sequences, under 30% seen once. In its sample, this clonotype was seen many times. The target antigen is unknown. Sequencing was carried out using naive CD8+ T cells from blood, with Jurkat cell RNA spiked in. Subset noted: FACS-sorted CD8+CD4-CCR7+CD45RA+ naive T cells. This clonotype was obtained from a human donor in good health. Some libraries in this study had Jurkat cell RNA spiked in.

CDR3 sequence (DNA): TGTGCCAGCTCACCACCAGGCCCTTTAGCCAAAAACATTCAGTACTTC. This gives the protein CASSPPGPLAKNIQYF. The chain joins TRBV18 to TRBJ2-4; no reliable D call. Trimming left V 0 bases short and J 0 bases short, with 9 bases between. There are 16 residues in the CDR3. CDR1 and CDR2 (germline): KGHSH, LQKENI. The full variable domain, completed using reference TRBV18 and TRBJ2-4, is NAGVMQNPRHLVRRRGQEARLRCSPMKGHSHVYWYRQLPEEGLKFMVYLQKENIIDESGMPKERFSAEFPKEGPSILRIQQVVRGDSAAYFCASSPPGPLAKNIQYFGAGTRLSVL.